In this sample, the clone carrying this T cell receptor beta chain turned up once. Germline assignment: CDR1 MGHDK and CDR2 SYGVNS. This CDR3 spans 15 amino acids. Trimming took 3 bases from V and 3 from J; bases not matched to a gene: 4. This sample was taken from a study of shared clonotypes between healthy human individuals. Some clones are missing from TCRdb's copy, which holds only in-frame ones; the method was immunoSEQ multiplex PCR. In the table there are 2,100,000 or so clones, 95% of which are singletons. Sequenced: naive CD4+ T cells sorted from blood. As for subset: CD45RA+ positively selected. This TCR came from a man younger than 35 in good health. The chain is built from TRBV25-1 and TRBJ1-2; TRBD1 matches 10 bases. The CDR3 loop reads CASSDDRGRYYGYTF. DNA for the CDR3: TGTGCCAGCAGTGATGACAGGGGGCGGTACTATGGCTACACCTTC.